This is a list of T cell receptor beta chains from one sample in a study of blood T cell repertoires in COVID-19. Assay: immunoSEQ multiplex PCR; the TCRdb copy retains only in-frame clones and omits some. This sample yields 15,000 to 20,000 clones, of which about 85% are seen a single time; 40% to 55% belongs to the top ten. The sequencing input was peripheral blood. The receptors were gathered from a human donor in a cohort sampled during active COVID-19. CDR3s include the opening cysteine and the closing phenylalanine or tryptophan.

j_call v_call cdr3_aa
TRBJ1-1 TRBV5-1 CASSGGQTNTEAFF
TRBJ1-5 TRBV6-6 CASSTFGGGNQPQHF
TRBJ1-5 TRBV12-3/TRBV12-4 CASSFQFNQPQHF
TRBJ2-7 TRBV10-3 CAIMSGANSYEQYF
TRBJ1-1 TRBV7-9 CASSLRQGASEAFF
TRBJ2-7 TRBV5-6 CASSFGLRGSSGEQYF
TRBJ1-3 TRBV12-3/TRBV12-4 CASCRDRADTIYF
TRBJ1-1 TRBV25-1 CASSAVMGADTEAFF
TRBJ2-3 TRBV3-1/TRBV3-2 CASSQDLAGDTQYF
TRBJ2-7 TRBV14 CASSQGGRRADYEQYF
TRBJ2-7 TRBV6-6 CASSFGTGTGYEQYF
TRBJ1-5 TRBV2 CASTEGLDQPQHF
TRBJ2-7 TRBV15 CATSRLTRTGGNYEQYF
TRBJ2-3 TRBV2 CASSTTSVGTDTQYF
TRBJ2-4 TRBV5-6 CASTSTVQNIQYF
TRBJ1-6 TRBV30 CAWSFRTGYNSPLHF
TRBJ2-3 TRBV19 CASSIPGVTDTQYF
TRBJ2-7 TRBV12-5 CASATTPDSDEQYF
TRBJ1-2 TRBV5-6 CASSSSLGTGVGYTF
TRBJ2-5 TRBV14 CASSQDLRVAGDQETQYF
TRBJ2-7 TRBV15 CATSRDPNSYEQYF
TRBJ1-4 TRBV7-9 CASTLGRSGGEKLFF
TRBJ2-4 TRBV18 CASSPIGAPGNIQYF
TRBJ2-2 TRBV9 CASSEVGQNTGELFF
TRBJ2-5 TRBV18 CASSLNRAQQETQYF
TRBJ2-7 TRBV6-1 CASSELGLAGGYEQYF
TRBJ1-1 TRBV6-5 CASSQPGLNTEAFF
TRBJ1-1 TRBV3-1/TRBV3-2 CASSQGGGAGSEAFF
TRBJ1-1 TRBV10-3 CAISESRHPAEAFF
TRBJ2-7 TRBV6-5 CASSYTSGGAEQYF
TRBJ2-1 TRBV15 CATSRSRGSGLSYNEQFF